This TCR beta chain was retrieved from a study of control samples from healthy donors and cancer patients. The germline gives CDR1 SNHLY, CDR2 FYNNEI. The CDR3 totals 15 residues. V was clipped by 2 bases and J by 0 bases, with 8 bases between them. This table comes from immunoSEQ multiplex PCR, and its TCRdb copy is limited to in-frame clones, with some not included. The sample lists about 39,000 clones; less than 85% were seen once. This clone was recorded only once. The sample consisted of blood. This chain connects TRBV2 to TRBJ2-4, with D perhaps matching TRBD2 (6 bases). The origin of this receptor is a man in his sixties in good health. CDR3 nucleotide sequence: TGTGCCAGCAGTGAACAGGGACTAGCCAAAAACATTCAGTACTTC. It yields the protein CASSEQGLAKNIQYF.